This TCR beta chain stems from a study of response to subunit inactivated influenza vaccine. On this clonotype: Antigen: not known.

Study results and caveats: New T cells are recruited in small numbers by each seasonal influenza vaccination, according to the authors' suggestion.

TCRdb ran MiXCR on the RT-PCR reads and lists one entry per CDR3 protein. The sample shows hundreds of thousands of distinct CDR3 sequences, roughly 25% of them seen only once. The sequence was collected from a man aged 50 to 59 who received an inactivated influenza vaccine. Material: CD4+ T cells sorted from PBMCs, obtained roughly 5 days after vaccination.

The CDR3 bases are TGCAGTGCGTCGGACAGGGGGCTACAGGGAGAGACCCAGTACTTC. Its translation: CSASDRGLQGETQYF. The chain joins TRBV20-1 to TRBJ2-5; 11 bases match TRBD1. This CDR3 contains 15 residues. After removal of 6 bases from V and 4 bases from J, the junction contained 10 bases not matched to a gene. Germline loops: CDR1 DFQATT, CDR2 SNEGSKA (reference sequence).